Detailed here is one T cell receptor beta chain. Antigen: not known. V dropped 4 bases and J dropped 0 bases, with 10 bases sitting between them. This CDR3 spans 15 amino acids. The V gene's germline CDR1 is SGHDN and CDR2 FVKESK. This sample stems from a study of T cell repertoires and HLA-DP antigens. Overall study context: Transduced HeLa cells presented HLA-DP to CD4+ T cells.

Pre-culture CD4+ samples were sequenced deeply, targeting more than 150,000 T cell genomes. The assay was immunoSEQ multiplex PCR, and TCRdb's table has in-frame clones only and misses some. This table has about 89,000 clones, about 89% appearing once. Untouched CD4+ T cells were bead-isolated from PBMC at approximately 98% purity. The chain employs TRBV14 and TRBJ1-3, with unresolved D. Material for sequencing was CD4+ T cells from PBMCs. This sequence originates from a man in his fifties or sixties in good health and CMV-seronegative. Here the CDR3 DNA reads TGTGCCAGCAGCCCAGTCCACCACTCTGGAAACACCATATATTTT. Its translation is CASSPVHHSGNTIYF.